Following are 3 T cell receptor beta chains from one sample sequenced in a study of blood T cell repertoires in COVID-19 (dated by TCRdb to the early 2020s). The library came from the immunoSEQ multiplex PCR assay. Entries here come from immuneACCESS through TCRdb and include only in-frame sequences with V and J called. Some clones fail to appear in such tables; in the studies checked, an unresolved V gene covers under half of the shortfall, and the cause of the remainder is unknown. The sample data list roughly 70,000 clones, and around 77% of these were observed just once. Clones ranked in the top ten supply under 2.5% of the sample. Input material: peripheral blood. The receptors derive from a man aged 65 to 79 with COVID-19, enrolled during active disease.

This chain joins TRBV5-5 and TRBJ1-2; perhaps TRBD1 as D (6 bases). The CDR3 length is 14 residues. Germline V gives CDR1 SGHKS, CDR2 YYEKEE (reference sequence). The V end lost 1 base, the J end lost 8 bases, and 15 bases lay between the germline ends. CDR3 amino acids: CASSLISGHGGYTF. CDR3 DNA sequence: TGTGCCAGCAGCTTGATTTCGGGACATGGCGGCTACACCTTC.

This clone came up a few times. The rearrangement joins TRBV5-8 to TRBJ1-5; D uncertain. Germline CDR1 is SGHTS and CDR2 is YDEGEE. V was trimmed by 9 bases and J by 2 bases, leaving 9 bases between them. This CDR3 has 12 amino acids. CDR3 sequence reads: CATTSGNQPQHF. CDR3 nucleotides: TGTGCCACCACTAGCGGCAATCAGCCCCAGCATTTT.

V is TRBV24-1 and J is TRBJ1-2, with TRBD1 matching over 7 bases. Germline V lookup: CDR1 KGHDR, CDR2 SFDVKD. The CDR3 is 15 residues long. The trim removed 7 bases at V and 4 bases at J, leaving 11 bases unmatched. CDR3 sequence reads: CATSDGQELGYGYTF. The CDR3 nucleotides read TGTGCCACCAGCGACGGACAGGAATTGGGCTATGGCTACACCTTC.